Listed below are T cell receptor beta chains from one sample, sequenced in a study of blood T cell repertoires in COVID-19. TCRdb's table, derived via immunoSEQ multiplex PCR, lists solely in-frame clones and lacks some. This sample has around 300,000 clones; about 80% occur once, and the top ten carry over 9%. The sequencing input was peripheral blood. Receptors were obtained from a woman between 45 and 65 years old who had recovered from COVID-19. CDR3s include the opening cysteine and the closing phenylalanine or tryptophan. The D gene is left open where the match is weak. Clone size is stated in some rows and not others, as once, few, many or a class when expanded.

DNA,CDR3,V,J,D,size
TGTGCCAGCAGCCTCGACAGGGGGCCCCCCACCGGGGAGCTGTTTTTT,CASSLDRGPPTGELFF,TRBV5-5,TRBJ2-2,TRBD1,few
TGTGCCAGCAGCTTATTCTCCGGGAGTGGCGGAGAGACCCAGTACTTC,CASSLFSGSGGETQYF,TRBV7-2,TRBJ2-5,.,.
TGTGCCAGCAGCTTAGCGATCGGGGGACGGGGCGGGGAGCTGTTTTTT,CASSLAIGGRGGELFF,TRBV7-2,TRBJ2-2,.,.
TGTGCCAGCAGCCCAGACAGCTCCGGGGGCTACACCTTC,CASSPDSSGGYTF,TRBV7-2,TRBJ1-2,.,.
TGTGCCAGCAGCTTGGTTCTGGGGAGCACTGAAGCTTTCTTT,CASSLVLGSTEAFF,TRBV5-4,TRBJ1-1,.,.
TGCGCCAGCAGCCAAGTTGGGGGGGTTAGGGATCAGCCCCAGCATTTT,CASSQVGGVRDQPQHF,TRBV4-1,TRBJ1-5,.,.
TGTGCCAGCAGTGACTCAGCGGGAGGGATAGATGAGCAGTTCTTC,CASSDSAGGIDEQFF,TRBV6-4,TRBJ2-1,TRBD2,few
TGTGCCAGCAGCTTAGTGGGGCGGAGTGAAGCTTTCTTT,CASSLVGRSEAFF,TRBV11-2,TRBJ1-1,.,.
TGTGCCAGCAGCCTAGGGGGTTCCTCTGAAGCTTTCTTT,CASSLGGSSEAFF,TRBV27,TRBJ1-1,.,.
TGTGCCAGCAGTACCAGACATTCGATCGAGCAGTACTTC,CASSTRHSIEQYF,TRBV28,TRBJ2-7,.,.
TGTGCCAGCAGTTCAGGGTATGGCTACACCTTC,CASSSGYGYTF,TRBV6-5,TRBJ1-2,.,.
TGCAGCGTTGAGACCGACAAGACGAACACTGAAGCTTTCTTT,CSVETDKTNTEAFF,TRBV29-1,TRBJ1-1,.,.
TGTGCCAGCAGCTTAGCGGGGACAGGGGTAATGAATGGCTACACCTTC,CASSLAGTGVMNGYTF,TRBV7-2,TRBJ1-2,TRBD1,.
TGTGCCAGCTCACCAAACTCGCGTTTCGGGACAGGGGGTCTGAACACTGAAGCTTTCTTT,CASSPNSRFGTGGLNTEAFF,TRBV18,TRBJ1-1,TRBD1,few
TGTGCCAGCAGTGTATCCGGGACTAGTTCCTACGAGCAGTACTTC,CASSVSGTSSYEQYF,TRBV6-6,TRBJ2-7,TRBD2,.
TGTGCCAGCAGCTTAAGAAGGGGACAAAGCACAGATACGCAGTATTTT,CASSLRRGQSTDTQYF,TRBV5-4,TRBJ2-3,.,.
TGCGCCAGCAGCTGGACAGTCCCGGGTCTCACAGATACGCAGTATTTT,CASSWTVPGLTDTQYF,TRBV4-1,TRBJ2-3,.,.
TGTGCCAGCAGCTCTCCCGGGGGGACCACTGAAGCTTTCTTT,CASSSPGGTTEAFF,TRBV14,TRBJ1-1,.,once
TGCGCCAGCAATCGAGGCTTAGATTGTCACCCCCCAGGGACTGAAGCTTTCTTT,CASNRGLDCHPPGTEAFF,TRBV10-1,TRBJ1-1,.,.
TGTGCCAGCAGCTTAAGTGGAGACACCATATATTTT,CASSLSGDTIYF,TRBV7-2,TRBJ1-3,.,once
TGTGCCAGCAGCCTCCGAGGGACTAGCGGGGGAGCGACCCAGTACTTC,CASSLRGTSGGATQYF,TRBV27,TRBJ2-5,TRBD2,.
TGTGCCAGCAGTTTACTCCCCGGGACTACCAGGAACACCGGGGAGCTGTTTTTT,CASSLLPGTTRNTGELFF,TRBV28,TRBJ2-2,TRBD2,.
TGTGCCAGCAGTTACGGGCAGACAACTAATGAAAAACTGTTTTTT,CASSYGQTTNEKLFF,TRBV6-5,TRBJ1-4,.,.
TGTGCCAGCAGCGTAGGGGCAGCTAACAATGAGCAGTTCTTC,CASSVGAANNEQFF,TRBV9,TRBJ2-1,.,few
TGTGCCAGCCAAACAGGGTACTATGGCTACACCTTC,CASQTGYYGYTF,TRBV2,TRBJ1-2,.,few
TGTGCCAGTAGGGACCAGGGGAAAACTGAAGCTTTCTTT,CASRDQGKTEAFF,TRBV19,TRBJ1-1,.,.
TGTGCCAGCTCACTCTCCGGGACAGACTATGGCTACACCTTC,CASSLSGTDYGYTF,TRBV18,TRBJ1-2,TRBD1,.
TGTGCCAGCAGCATAGGGGGCACCTCTGGAAACACCATATATTTT,CASSIGGTSGNTIYF,TRBV28,TRBJ1-3,TRBD1,.
TGTGCCAGCAGCTTAGTTACAGGGTCCCCTGGCTACACCTTC,CASSLVTGSPGYTF,TRBV7-2,TRBJ1-2,.,.
TGTGCCAGCTCACCCCAACTAGGACAGGGTGGCACTGAAGCTTTCTTT,CASSPQLGQGGTEAFF,TRBV18,TRBJ1-1,TRBD1,.
TGCGCCAGCAGCACGACAGGGATGGAGACCCAGTACTTC,CASSTTGMETQYF,TRBV4-1,TRBJ2-5,TRBD1,.